This T cell receptor (beta chain) was identified during a study of cytomegalovirus exposure and HLA in healthy donors. Germline values: CDR1 MDHEN, CDR2 SYDVKM. This CDR3 is 15 amino acids long. The V segment lost 8 bases and the J segment 1 base; nucleotides outside the gene matches: 5. It was with 60 Vbeta and 13 Jbeta primers that the PCR ran. The assay was immunoSEQ multiplex PCR, and TCRdb's table has in-frame clones only and misses some. The sample gives 130,000 or so clones, around 86% of which show up once; 2.1% is in the top ten. The sequencing input was PBMCs. The rearrangement links TRBV28 to TRBJ2-1; 10 nucleotides agree with TRBD2. This TCR came from a man aged 30 to 45 in good health and CMV-seronegative. CDR3 DNA: TGTGCCAGCGAAAGCGGGGGGGAATCCTACAATGAGCAGTTCTTC. This translates into CASESGGESYNEQFF.